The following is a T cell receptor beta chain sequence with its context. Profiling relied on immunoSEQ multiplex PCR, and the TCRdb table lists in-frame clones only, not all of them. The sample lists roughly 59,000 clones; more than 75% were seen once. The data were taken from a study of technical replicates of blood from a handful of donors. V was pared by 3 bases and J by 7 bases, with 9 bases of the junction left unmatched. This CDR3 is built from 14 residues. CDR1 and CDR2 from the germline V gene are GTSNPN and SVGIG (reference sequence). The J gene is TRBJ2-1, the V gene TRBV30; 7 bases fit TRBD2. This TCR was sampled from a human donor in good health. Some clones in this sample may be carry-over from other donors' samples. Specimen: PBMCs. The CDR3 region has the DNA TGTGCCTGGAGCGTAGGACTAGTTGGGAATGAGCAGTTCTTC. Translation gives CAWSVGLVGNEQFF. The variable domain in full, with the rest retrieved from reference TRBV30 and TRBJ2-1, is SQTIHQWPATLVQPVGSPLSLECTVEGTSNPNLYWYRQAAGRGLQLLFYSVGIGQISSEVPQNLSASRPQDRQFILSSKKLLLSDSGFYLCAWSVGLVGNEQFFGPGTRLTVL.